Listed below are T cell receptor beta chains from one sample, sequenced in a study of blood T cell repertoires in COVID-19. Profiling relied on immunoSEQ multiplex PCR, and the TCRdb table lists in-frame clones only, not all of them. The sample shows 470,000 or so clones, roughly 90% of them seen only once. The sample consisted of peripheral blood. These receptors were obtained from a woman between 25 and 40 years old with acute or convalescent COVID-19. Both conserved end residues are part of each CDR3. The D gene is left open where the match is weak. Clone size is given for some rows only: seen once, a few or many times, or a class if the clone is expanded.

size	D	V	J	DNA	CDR3
-	TRBD1	TRBV28	TRBJ1-3	TGTGCCAGCAGGTTCGCCGGGACAGGGTTCCCCAACACCATATATTTT	CASRFAGTGFPNTIYF
-	TRBD1	TRBV7-9	TRBJ2-7	TGTGCCAGCAGCTTAGGGGGCGACAGGGGGGCCTACGAGCAGTACTTC	CASSLGGDRGAYEQYF
-	-	TRBV27	TRBJ1-3	TGTGCCAGCCGCCTAGGGGCCGTCTCTGGAAACACCATATATTTT	CASRLGAVSGNTIYF
-	-	TRBV19	TRBJ2-6	TGTGCCAGTAGTCTCACTGGTTTGTCTGGGGCCAACGTCCTGACTTTC	CASSLTGLSGANVLTF
-	TRBD2	TRBV11-2	TRBJ2-7	TGTGCCAGCAGCCCACTCGTTAGTGCGGGGGCCTACGAGCAGTACTTC	CASSPLVSAGAYEQYF
-	-	TRBV18	TRBJ2-1	TGTGCCAGCTCACCAACTACCGGACAGCTCAATGAGCAGTTCTTC	CASSPTTGQLNEQFF
-	-	TRBV9	TRBJ2-1	TGTGCCAGCAGCGTTGGAACAGCTGAGTACAATGAGCAGTTCTTC	CASSVGTAEYNEQFF
-	TRBD1	TRBV28	TRBJ1-5	TGTGCCAGCACCCTTGGACAGGTTAGCAATCAGCCCCAGCATTTT	CASTLGQVSNQPQHF
-	TRBD2	TRBV27	TRBJ2-7	TGTGCCAGCAGTTTAAGCGGGGATCTCTACGAGCAGTACTTC	CASSLSGDLYEQYF
-	-	TRBV5-1	TRBJ2-4	TGCGCCAGCAGCTTGGCCAGTATTGGGCAGGTACAAGCCAAAAACATTCAGTACTTC	CASSLASIGQVQAKNIQYF
many	-	TRBV2	TRBJ2-7	TGTGCCAGCAGTCCCGATCTCTGGAGCTCCTACGAGCAGTACTTC	CASSPDLWSSYEQYF
-	-	TRBV6-5	TRBJ2-7	TGTGCCAGCAGTTACCCAGGGAGGTCCTACGAGCAGTACTTC	CASSYPGRSYEQYF
-	-	TRBV2	TRBJ1-5	TGTGCCAGCAGTTACGGACAGATTAGCAATCAGCCCCAGCATTTT	CASSYGQISNQPQHF
-	TRBD2	TRBV18	TRBJ2-2	TGTGCCAGCTCACCACCGGGGAGGGACACCGGGGAGCTGTTTTTT	CASSPPGRDTGELFF
-	-	TRBV6-5	TRBJ1-6	TGTGCCAGCAGTCGGGGGGCTGGCGGACCCCTCCACTTT	CASSRGAGGPLHF
-	TRBD2	TRBV24-1	TRBJ2-3	TGTGCCACCAGTGATGGGCTAGCGGGGTACACGCAGTATTTT	CATSDGLAGYTQYF
-	-	TRBV6-5	TRBJ1-1	TGTGCCAGCAGTTACTCGACGGCGGCGAACACTGAAGCTTTCTTT	CASSYSTAANTEAFF